This T cell receptor (beta chain) was captured in a study of PD-L1 blockade in urothelial cancer. The overall study: Blood underwent analysis 3 weeks (second dose) and 6 weeks after treatment began.

Germline CDR1 SSHAT, CDR2 FNYEAQ (reference sequence). This CDR3 contains 13 residues. The protocol was immunoSEQ multiplex PCR, while the TCRdb copy is restricted to in-frame clones and leaves out a portion. The sample includes 60,000 to 70,000 clones, around 81% of them seen just once. The sample's time point: pretreatment peripheral blood. For each patient, 1 to 8 samples were obtained, pretreatment and on-treatment. Study-level results: In blood sampled pretreatment, TCR clonality below the median predicted better survival.

A word on this clone: The antigen is not known. A junction boundary mismatches the germline segment, possibly from a read error.

The V and J genes are TRBV7-7 and TRBJ2-5; D is unclear. The TCR was taken from a man aged 70 or older with urothelial cancer. The sequenced sample was PBMCs, obtained around atezolizumab (anti-PD-L1) treatment. CDR3 amino acids: CASSLDSQETQYF. CDR3 bases: TGTGCTAGCAGCTTAGACTCCCAAGAGACCCAGTACTTC.